One and the same sample provided the 21 T cell receptor beta chains below, sequenced in a study of blood T cell repertoires in COVID-19. Sequenced by immunoSEQ multiplex PCR; TCRdb stores in-frame clones only, minus some. The sample shows 80,000 to 100,000 clones, 85% to 90% of them seen only once. The sequencing input was peripheral blood. These receptors came from a human donor with COVID-19, enrolled during active disease. The donor label of this sample is uncertain.

For the CDR3, the DNA is TGTGCCAGCAGTCTACAGGGATATCAGCCCCAGCATTTT. It specifies CASSLQGYQPQHF. V is TRBV2 and J is TRBJ1-5, with D perhaps matching TRBD1 (6 bases). The CDR3 extends over 13 amino acids. Between the trimmed V and J ends, which lost 5 bases and 5 bases, there was a span of 10 bases. Germline CDR1 and CDR2: SNHLY and FYNNEI. Based on the CDR3 plus reference TRBV2 and TRBJ1-5, the full variable domain is EPEVTQTPSHQVTQMGQEVILRCVPISNHLYFYWYRQILGQKVEFLVSFYNNEISEKSEIFDDQFSVERPDGSNFTLKIRSTKLEDSAMYFCASSLQGYQPQHFGDGTRLSIL.

The rearrangement links TRBV9 to TRBJ2-3; no firm D call. With 4 bases removed from V and 5 bases from J, the gap between germline ends came to 14 bases. The CDR3 totals 14 residues. Germline V lookup: CDR1 SGDLS, CDR2 YYNGEE. The CDR3 protein is CASSPNPSGDTQYF. The DNA for the CDR3 is TGTGCCAGCAGCCCGAACCCTTCGGGAGATACGCAGTATTTT.

CDR3 nucleotide sequence: TGTGCCAGCAGCTCCGGGGGGGAAACCACTGAAGCTTTCTTT. Protein product: CASSSGGETTEAFF. The rearrangement links TRBV6-5 to TRBJ1-1; possibly TRBD1 for D (5 bases). CDR3 length: 14 amino acids. CDR1 is MNHEY, CDR2 SVGAGI, per germline. V lost 6 bases to trimming and J lost 4 bases, with 15 bases between them.

The rearrangement uses TRBV5-5 and TRBJ2-1; unclear D gene. This CDR3 contains 12 residues. Trimming removed 0 bases from V and 4 bases from J, with 2 bases in between. Germline loops: CDR1 SGHKS, CDR2 YYEKEE (reference sequence). CDR3 residues: CASSLAYNEQFF. The CDR3 DNA sequence: TGTGCCAGCAGCTTGGCGTACAATGAGCAGTTCTTC.

This chain uses TRBV6-6 with TRBJ1-2, with D perhaps matching TRBD1 (6 bases). Germline V gives CDR1 MNHNY, CDR2 SVGAGI (reference sequence). V was shortened by 4 bases and J by 4 bases, with 13 bases between the two germline ends. The CDR3 consists of 14 residues. CDR3: CASSSYGQSYGYTF. In DNA, the CDR3 is TGTGCCAGCAGTTCATACGGACAGTCCTATGGCTACACCTTC.

V usage is TRBV4-1 and J usage is TRBJ1-2; 7 bases match TRBD1. The CDR3 has 14 residues. Germline V lookup: CDR1 MGHRA, CDR2 YSYEKL. Losses at the gene ends were 2 bases for V and 8 bases for J; bases not matched to a gene: 8. CDR3 loop: CASSQFFRGPGYTF. CDR3 in DNA: TGCGCCAGCAGCCAATTCTTTAGGGGGCCCGGCTACACCTTC.

The genes are TRBV11-2 and TRBJ2-1; 10 positions match TRBD2. Losses at the gene ends were 3 bases for V and 1 base for J; bases not matched to a gene: 9. CDR1 and CDR2 (germline): SGHAT, FQNNGV. The CDR3 sequence is 18 residues long. DNA for the CDR3: TGTGCCAGCAGCTTGTGGCTAGCGGGGGATGGATCCTACAATGAGCAGTTCTTC. This codes for CASSLWLAGDGSYNEQFF.

The gene calls are TRBV11-2 and TRBJ2-3; D remains unclear. This CDR3 has 14 residues. The V end was cut by 0 bases, the J end by 7 bases, with 11 bases between. Germline V CDR1 and CDR2: SGHAT, FQNNGV. CDR3: CASSLDGPEYTQYF. CDR3 coding DNA: TGTGCCAGCAGCTTAGATGGGCCTGAATATACGCAGTATTTT.

This chain joins TRBV19 and TRBJ1-5; 11 bases line up with TRBD1. CDR1 is LNHDA, CDR2 SQIVND, per germline (reference sequence). The V segment lost 2 bases and the J segment 11 bases; nucleotides outside the gene matches: 11. This CDR3 spans 16 amino acids. The CDR3 is CASSIFGTGGWKTQHF. The CDR3 DNA follows: TGTGCCAGTAGTATATTCGGGACAGGGGGTTGGAAGACCCAGCATTTT.

The V call is TRBV5-1, the J call TRBJ2-7; D is possibly TRBD1 (6 bases). The CDR3 runs 14 residues. With 6 bases removed from V and 5 bases from J, the gap between germline ends came to 18 bases. The germline V gene has CDR1 SGHRS and CDR2 YFSETQ. The CDR3 DNA sequence: TGCGCCAGCACCGTAAGACCCGACAGGAACGAGCAGTACTTC. Translation: CASTVRPDRNEQYF.

This clone has a handful of counts. The chain is built from TRBV13 and TRBJ1-4; D uncertain. The CDR3 spans 14 residues. Germline loops: CDR1 PRHDT, CDR2 FYEKMQ (reference sequence). Trimming cost V 5 bases and J 8 bases, with 15 bases left between them. Here the CDR3 DNA reads TGTGCCAGCAGCACTAACCAACCGAGGGAAAAACTGTTTTTT. Protein: CASSTNQPREKLFF. Full variable domain (remainder filled in from reference TRBV13 and TRBJ1-4): AAGVIQSPRHLIKEKRETATLKCYPIPRHDTVYWYQQGPGQDPQFLISFYEKMQSDKGSIPDRFSAQQFSDYHSELNMSSLELGDSALYFCASSTNQPREKLFFGSGTQLSVL.

This chain's CDR3 is CASSRTGGNSPLHF. In nucleotides, the CDR3 is TGTGCCAGTAGTAGGACGGGGGGGAATTCACCCCTCCACTTT. The genes are TRBV19 and TRBJ1-6; D perhaps matches TRBD1 (5 bases). The CDR3 loop spans 14 amino acids. Germline CDR1 is LNHDA and CDR2 is SQIVND (reference sequence). The germline V and J ends were trimmed by 4 bases and 7 bases, with 11 bases remaining between them. Together with reference TRBV19 and TRBJ1-6, the CDR3 gives the full variable domain: DGGITQSPKYLFRKEGQNVTLSCEQNLNHDAMYWYRQDPGQGLRLIYYSQIVNDFQKGDIAEGYSVSREKKESFPLTVTSAQKNPTAFYLCASSRTGGNSPLHFGNGTRLTVT.

V usage is TRBV7-2 and J usage is TRBJ2-7; TRBD1 matches at 8 bases. J lost 5 bases, V lost 5 bases, and 5 bases had no gene match. This CDR3 has 13 amino acids. Germline V gene data show CDR1 as SGHTA and CDR2 as FQGNSA. CDR3 protein: CASSGGQGHEQYF. CDR3 DNA: TGTGCCAGCAGCGGAGGACAGGGCCACGAGCAGTACTTC. The full variable domain, with the rest looked up from reference TRBV7-2 and TRBJ2-7, is GAGVSQSPSNKVTEKGKDVELRCDPISGHTALYWYRQSLGQGLEFLIYFQGNSAPDKSGLPSDRFSAERTGGSVSTLTIQRTQQEDSAVYLCASSGGQGHEQYFGPGTRLTVT.

The rearrangement uses TRBV19 and TRBJ2-3; TRBD2 matches at 10 bases. Trimming removed 5 bases from V and 1 base from J; junction bases left unmatched: 3. The germline gives CDR1 LNHDA, CDR2 SQIVND (reference sequence). The CDR3 spans 15 residues. CDR3 DNA sequence: TGTGCCAGTAGTCCTAGCGGGAGTGGCACAGATACGCAGTATTTT. Translating gives CASSPSGSGTDTQYF.

The chain couples TRBV19 to TRBJ1-2; 9 bases align to TRBD1. The V segment lost 6 bases and the J segment 7 bases; nucleotides outside the gene matches: 6. This CDR3 region has 13 residues. Germline V CDR1 and CDR2: LNHDA, SQIVND (reference sequence). The CDR3 DNA reads TGTGCCAGTAGCGGGGGACAGGGTGGTGGCTACACCTTC. This gives the protein CASSGGQGGGYTF. The full variable domain, its missing parts supplied by reference TRBV19 and TRBJ1-2, is DGGITQSPKYLFRKEGQNVTLSCEQNLNHDAMYWYRQDPGQGLRLIYYSQIVNDFQKGDIAEGYSVSREKKESFPLTVTSAQKNPTAFYLCASSGGQGGGYTFGSGTRLTVV.

The chain employs TRBV5-4 and TRBJ1-1; TRBD1 might be the D (5 bases). Trimming left V 6 bases short and J 3 bases short, with 15 bases between. The germline V gene encodes CDR1 SGHNT and CDR2 YYREEE (reference sequence). This CDR3 spans 14 amino acids. CDR3 protein: CASIPGRGDTEAFF. The CDR3 DNA is TGTGCCAGCATCCCGGGTCGGGGGGACACTGAAGCTTTCTTT.

The chain carries TRBV7-9 and TRBJ1-2, with TRBD1 matching 8 bases. CDR3 length equals 13 residues. Germline V lookup: CDR1 SEHNR, CDR2 FQNEAQ (reference sequence). The V and J ends lost 5 bases and 3 bases, in that order; junction bases with no gene match: 2. This chain's CDR3 is CASSRDRHYGYTF. CDR3 DNA: TGTGCCAGCAGCCGGGACAGGCACTATGGCTACACCTTC.

The gene calls are TRBV6-5 and TRBJ2-7; TRBD2 is a possible D gene (5 bases). Germline V CDR1 and CDR2: MNHEY, SVGAGI. The CDR3 runs to 15 residues. V lost 0 bases, J lost 8 bases, and 17 bases lay in between. The CDR3 here is CASSYSAGLERKQYF. The CDR3, as DNA: TGTGCCAGCAGTTACTCTGCGGGCTTAGAGAGAAAGCAGTACTTC.

This clone has a handful of counts. V and J are TRBV30 and TRBJ1-1, with 10 bases aligning to TRBD1. The CDR3 is 16 residues long. Germline V gene lookup returns CDR1 GTSNPN and CDR2 SVGIG (reference sequence). The junction had 9 bases not matched to a gene; V was cut back by 4 bases and J by 1 base. This CDR3 reads CAWKRDRGSRNTEAFF. In DNA form, the CDR3 reads TGTGCCTGGAAAAGGGACAGGGGTTCAAGGAACACTGAAGCTTTCTTT.

The rearrangement links TRBV5-4 to TRBJ2-7; 7 nucleotides align to TRBD1. Germline CDR1 and CDR2: SGHNT and YYREEE (reference sequence). With 1 base clipped from V and 4 bases from J, the junction kept 5 bases outside the gene matches. The CDR3 is 14 residues long. CDR3 loop: CASSLTGEMYEQYF. CDR3 bases: TGTGCCAGCAGCTTGACAGGGGAGATGTACGAGCAGTACTTC.

This CDR3 is CASSQALNQGRAFF. The DNA of the CDR3 is TGCGCCAGCAGCCAAGCCTTAAACCAGGGCCGGGCTTTCTTT. This chain joins TRBV4-1 and TRBJ1-1; a possible D gene is TRBD1 (5 bases). V lost 1 base to trimming and J lost 11 bases, with 17 bases between them. In germline, CDR1 is MGHRA, CDR2 YSYEKL. CDR3 length equals 14 residues.